The rows below give T cell receptor beta chains drawn from one sample of a study of shared clonotypes between healthy human individuals. Method: immunoSEQ multiplex PCR; TCRdb's copy keeps in-frame clones and lacks some. Here the sample spans roughly 490,000 clones, 75% to 85% being singletons. The sequencing sample was made of PBMCs. All receptors come from a woman between 40 and 55 years old in good health. Some clones in this sample may be carry-over from other donors' samples. The CDR3 runs from the conserved cysteine through the conserved F or W. D genes are given only for firm matches. Clone sizes are given selectively: once, few, many, or a class where the clone is expanded.

J,V,size,D,CDR3,DNA
TRBJ2-7,TRBV1,-,-,CTSSQDTTGGGPYEQYF,TGCACCAGCAGCCAAGACACTACAGGGGGGGGACCCTACGAGCAGTACTTC
TRBJ1-1,TRBV7-8,-,-,CASSLVPGNTEAFF,TGTGCCAGCAGCTTGGTACCAGGGAACACTGAAGCTTTCTTT
TRBJ2-3,TRBV30,-,-,CAWSRGDEYTDTQYF,TGTGCCTGGAGTCGAGGCGACGAGTACACAGATACGCAGTATTTT
TRBJ2-2,TRBV27,-,-,CASSSGFVTGELFF,TGTGCCAGCAGTTCCGGGTTCGTCACCGGGGAGCTGTTTTTT
TRBJ2-2,TRBV29-1,few,-,CSAQRGGTGELFF,TGCAGCGCCCAGAGGGGGGGGACCGGGGAGCTGTTTTTT
TRBJ2-3,TRBV2,once,-,CASSDTGSTDTQYF,TGTGCCAGCAGTGACACGGGGAGCACAGATACGCAGTATTTT
TRBJ2-5,TRBV7-9,few,-,CASSLVGRTVQETQYF,TGTGCCAGCAGCTTAGTCGGTCGGACAGTCCAAGAGACCCAGTACTTC
TRBJ2-7,TRBV28,-,TRBD2,CASTPGTSDYEQYF,TGTGCCAGCACCCCCGGGACTAGCGACTACGAGCAGTACTTC
TRBJ1-3,TRBV30,few,-,CAWKQNTIYF,TGTGCCTGGAAACAAAACACCATATATTTT
TRBJ2-7,TRBV5-4,-,TRBD2,CASSLAGDGGEQYF,TGTGCCAGCAGCCTAGCGGGAGACGGGGGCGAGCAGTACTTC
TRBJ1-4,TRBV7-2,once,-,CASSLVVGGDEKLFF,TGTGCCAGCAGCTTAGTGGTGGGAGGGGACGAAAAACTGTTTTTT
TRBJ2-7,TRBV2,-,-,CASSELSYEQYF,TGTGCCAGCAGTGAGCTTAGCTACGAGCAGTACTTC
TRBJ2-7,TRBV19,-,TRBD2,CASRPGLAGAEQYF,TGTGCCAGTAGGCCGGGACTAGCGGGAGCCGAGCAGTACTTC
TRBJ1-2,TRBV7-9,many,-,CASSLVGRGYTF,TGTGCCAGCAGCTTAGTTGGACGTGGCTACACCTTC
TRBJ2-7,TRBV7-2,-,-,CASSLVEYEQYF,TGTGCCAGCAGCTTAGTTGAGTACGAGCAGTACTTC
TRBJ2-7,TRBV9,-,TRBD2,CASSWGAGVGGEQYF,TGTGCCAGCAGCTGGGGAGCGGGAGTAGGGGGCGAGCAGTACTTC
TRBJ2-6,TRBV27,-,-,CASRPSGAGANVLTF,TGTGCCAGCAGGCCTTCAGGGGCTGGGGCCAACGTCCTGACTTTC
TRBJ1-2,TRBV19,-,TRBD1,CASSINTGGYYGYTF,TGTGCCAGTAGTATAAATACAGGGGGCTACTATGGCTACACCTTC
TRBJ2-7,TRBV15,-,-,CAPAGAAADKTYEQYF,TGTGCCCCAGCAGGTGCCGCAGCGGACAAAACCTACGAGCAGTACTTC
TRBJ2-3,TRBV4-2,-,-,CASSQNSQGDTQYF,TGTGCCAGCAGCCAAAACTCTCAGGGGGATACGCAGTATTTT
TRBJ2-3,TRBV11-1,few,-,CASSPRGRPGETDTQYF,TGTGCCAGCAGCCCCCGGGGTAGACCGGGCGAAACAGATACGCAGTATTTT
TRBJ1-5,TRBV10-2,-,-,CASSEAGYSHQPQHF,TGCGCCAGCAGTGAGGCGGGGTATAGTCATCAGCCCCAGCATTTT
TRBJ1-5,TRBV10-2,-,-,CASSGQGNQPQHF,TGCGCCAGCAGTGGGCAGGGCAATCAGCCCCAGCATTTT
TRBJ2-7,TRBV5-1,-,TRBD2,CASSREGGRRSYEQYF,TGCGCCAGCAGCCGGGAGGGCGGGAGGCGGTCCTACGAGCAGTACTTC
TRBJ2-5,TRBV19,few,-,CASSIGSVSRETQYF,TGTGCCAGTAGTATAGGATCAGTATCGCGCGAGACCCAGTACTTC
TRBJ1-6,TRBV5-1,-,TRBD1,CASRAGQGRNSPLHF,TGCGCCAGCAGGGCGGGACAGGGTCGGAATTCACCCCTCCACTTT
TRBJ2-7,TRBV11-2,-,TRBD2,CASSLSGGTPYEQYF,TGTGCCAGCAGCCTCTCCGGGGGGACTCCCTACGAGCAGTACTTC
TRBJ2-1,TRBV7-2,-,-,CASSLVLAGDEQFF,TGTGCCAGCAGCTTAGTCCTAGCCGGGGATGAGCAGTTCTTC
TRBJ2-1,TRBV2,-,TRBD2,CASSASKGLVYNEQFF,TGTGCCAGCAGTGCCTCTAAGGGACTAGTCTACAATGAGCAGTTCTTC
TRBJ2-1,TRBV29-1,-,TRBD2,CSVTGTRWDNEQFF,TGCAGCGTTACCGGGACTAGATGGGACAATGAGCAGTTCTTC
TRBJ2-5,TRBV6-1,-,-,CASSESLGGTQYF,TGTGCCAGCAGTGAAAGTCTGGGCGGGACCCAGTACTTC
TRBJ2-1,TRBV4-1,-,TRBD1,CASSSRDRGRNEQFF,TGCGCCAGCAGCTCCCGGGACAGGGGGCGAAATGAGCAGTTCTTC
TRBJ2-2,TRBV7-9,-,TRBD2,CASSPREGLVSGELFF,TGTGCCAGCAGCCCACGGGAGGGCCTCGTTTCTGGGGAGCTGTTTTTT
TRBJ2-1,TRBV10-2,-,TRBD2,CARGLAGGFDEQFF,TGCGCCAGGGGACTAGCGGGAGGTTTCGATGAGCAGTTCTTC
TRBJ2-7,TRBV10-3,-,TRBD2,CASSEVGGAYEQYF,TGTGCCAGCAGTGAAGTGGGGGGGGCCTACGAGCAGTACTTC
TRBJ2-5,TRBV5-1,once,-,CASSFIGRDRETQYF,TGCGCCAGCAGCTTTATAGGCAGGGACCGGGAGACCCAGTACTTC
TRBJ1-2,TRBV27,-,-,CASSLRWGSNNYGYTF,TGTGCCAGCAGTTTAAGGTGGGGGAGCAACAACTATGGCTACACCTTC
TRBJ2-3,TRBV9,-,TRBD2,CASSTPRREGTDTQYF,TGTGCCAGCAGCACCCCCCGGCGGGAGGGCACAGATACGCAGTATTTT
TRBJ2-4,TRBV5-4,few,TRBD1,CASSSGQGALRNIQYF,TGTGCCAGCAGCTCGGGACAGGGGGCCCTCAGGAACATTCAGTACTTC
TRBJ2-1,TRBV15,once,-,CATSRDTEQFF,TGTGCCACCAGCAGAGATACCGAGCAGTTCTTC
TRBJ2-2,TRBV6-1,-,-,CASRGHGGYTGELFF,TGTGCCAGCAGGGGACACGGGGGCTACACCGGGGAGCTGTTTTTT
TRBJ1-4,TRBV19,-,-,CASRDGVTANEKLFF,TGTGCCAGTAGAGACGGGGTAACGGCTAATGAAAAACTGTTTTTT
TRBJ2-2,TRBV6-5,-,-,CASHTLGDRTGELFF,TGTGCCAGCCACACGCTGGGGGATCGCACCGGGGAGCTGTTTTTT
TRBJ2-1,TRBV5-4,-,TRBD2,CASSLGLAGLREQFF,TGTGCCAGCAGCCTAGGACTAGCGGGATTAAGGGAGCAGTTCTTC
TRBJ2-1,TRBV7-9,-,TRBD2,CASSPRSASGSSGEQFF,TGTGCCAGCAGCCCCAGAAGCGCTAGCGGGAGCTCCGGTGAGCAGTTCTTC